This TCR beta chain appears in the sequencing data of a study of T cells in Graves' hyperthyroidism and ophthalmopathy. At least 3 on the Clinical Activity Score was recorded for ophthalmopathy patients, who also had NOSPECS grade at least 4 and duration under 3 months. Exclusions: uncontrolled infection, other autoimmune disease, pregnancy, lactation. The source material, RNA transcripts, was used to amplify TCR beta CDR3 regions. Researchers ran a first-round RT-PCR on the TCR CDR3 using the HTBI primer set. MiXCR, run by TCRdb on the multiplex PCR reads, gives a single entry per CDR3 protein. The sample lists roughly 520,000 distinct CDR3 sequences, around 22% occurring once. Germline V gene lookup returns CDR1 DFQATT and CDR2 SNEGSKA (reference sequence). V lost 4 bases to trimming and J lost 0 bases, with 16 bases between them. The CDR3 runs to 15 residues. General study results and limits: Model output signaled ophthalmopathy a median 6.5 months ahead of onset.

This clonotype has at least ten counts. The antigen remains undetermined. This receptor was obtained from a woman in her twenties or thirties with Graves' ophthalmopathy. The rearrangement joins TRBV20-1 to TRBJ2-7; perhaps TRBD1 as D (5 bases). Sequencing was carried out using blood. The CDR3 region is CSANMKQDASYEQYF. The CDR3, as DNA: TGCAGTGCTAATATGAAACAGGATGCCTCCTACGAGCAGTACTTC.